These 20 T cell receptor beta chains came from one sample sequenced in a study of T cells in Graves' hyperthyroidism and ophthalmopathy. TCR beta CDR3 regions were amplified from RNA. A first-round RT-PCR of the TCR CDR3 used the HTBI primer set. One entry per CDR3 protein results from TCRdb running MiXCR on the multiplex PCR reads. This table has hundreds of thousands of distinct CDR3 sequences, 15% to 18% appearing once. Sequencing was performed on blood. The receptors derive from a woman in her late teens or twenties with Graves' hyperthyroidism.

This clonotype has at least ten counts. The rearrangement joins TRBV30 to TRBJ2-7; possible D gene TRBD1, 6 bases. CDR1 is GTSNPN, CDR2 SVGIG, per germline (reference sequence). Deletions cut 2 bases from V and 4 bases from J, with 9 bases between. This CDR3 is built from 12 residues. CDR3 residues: CAWSPGVYEQYF. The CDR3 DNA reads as TGTGCCTGGAGTCCAGGGGTGTACGAGCAGTACTTC.

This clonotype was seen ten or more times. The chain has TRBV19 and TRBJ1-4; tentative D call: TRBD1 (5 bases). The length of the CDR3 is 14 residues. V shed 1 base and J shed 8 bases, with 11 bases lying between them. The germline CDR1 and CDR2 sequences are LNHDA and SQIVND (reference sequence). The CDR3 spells CASSIGQREEKLFF. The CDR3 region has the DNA TGTGCCAGTAGTATAGGACAGCGGGAGGAAAAACTGTTTTTT.

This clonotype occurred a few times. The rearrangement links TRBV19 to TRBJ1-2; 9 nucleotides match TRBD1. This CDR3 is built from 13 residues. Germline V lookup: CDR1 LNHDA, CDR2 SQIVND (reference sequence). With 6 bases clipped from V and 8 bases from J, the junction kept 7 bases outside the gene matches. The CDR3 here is CASSTGTGLGYTF. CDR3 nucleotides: TGTGCCAGTAGCACCGGGACAGGGCTAGGCTACACCTTC.

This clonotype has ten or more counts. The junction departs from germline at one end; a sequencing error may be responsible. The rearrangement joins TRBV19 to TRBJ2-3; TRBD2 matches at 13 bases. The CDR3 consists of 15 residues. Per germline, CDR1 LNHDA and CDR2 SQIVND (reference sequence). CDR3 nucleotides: TGCGCCAGCAGCCGGACTAGCGGGAGTACAGATACGCAGTATTTT. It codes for CASSRTSGSTDTQYF.

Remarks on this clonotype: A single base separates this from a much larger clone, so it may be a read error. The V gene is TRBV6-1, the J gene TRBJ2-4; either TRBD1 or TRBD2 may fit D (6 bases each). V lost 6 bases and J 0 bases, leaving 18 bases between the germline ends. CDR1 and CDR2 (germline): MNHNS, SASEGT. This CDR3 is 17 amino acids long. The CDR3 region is CASRGGGLMEAKNIQYF. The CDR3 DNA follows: TGTGCCAGCAGAGGGGGAGGACTTATGGAAGCCAAAAACATTCAGTACTTC.

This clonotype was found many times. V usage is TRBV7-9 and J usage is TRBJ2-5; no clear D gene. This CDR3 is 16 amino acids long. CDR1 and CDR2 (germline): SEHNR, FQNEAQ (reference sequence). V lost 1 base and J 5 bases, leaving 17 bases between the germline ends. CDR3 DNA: TGTGCCAGCAGCTTAGTTAAACCCCTTCCTGAGGAGACCCAGTACTTC. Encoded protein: CASSLVKPLPEETQYF.

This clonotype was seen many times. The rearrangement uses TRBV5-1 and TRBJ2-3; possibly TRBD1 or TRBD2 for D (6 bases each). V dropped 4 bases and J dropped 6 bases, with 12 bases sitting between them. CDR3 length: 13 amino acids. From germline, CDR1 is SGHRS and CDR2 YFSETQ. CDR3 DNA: TGCGCCAGCAGCGACCGGGGGCGGGATACGCAGTATTTT. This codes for CASSDRGRDTQYF.

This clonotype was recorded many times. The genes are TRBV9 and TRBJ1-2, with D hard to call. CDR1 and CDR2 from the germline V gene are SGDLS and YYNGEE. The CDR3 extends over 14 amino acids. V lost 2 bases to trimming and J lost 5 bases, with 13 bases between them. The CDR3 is CASSVSGGVYGYTF. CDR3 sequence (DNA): TGTGCCAGCAGCGTGTCAGGAGGAGTTTATGGCTACACCTTC.

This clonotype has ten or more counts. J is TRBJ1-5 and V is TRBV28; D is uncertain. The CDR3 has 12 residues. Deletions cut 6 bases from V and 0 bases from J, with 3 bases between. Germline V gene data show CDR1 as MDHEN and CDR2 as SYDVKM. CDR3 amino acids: CASRVSNQPQHF. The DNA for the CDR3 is TGTGCCAGCAGGGTTAGCAATCAGCCCCAGCATTTT.

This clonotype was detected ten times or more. CDR3 region: CASSPKIGRGSYNEQFF. The DNA for the CDR3 is TGTGCCAGCAGTCCGAAGATAGGGCGGGGCTCCTACAATGAGCAGTTCTTC. This chain joins TRBV12-3 or TRBV12-4 and TRBJ2-1, with D perhaps matching TRBD2 (6 bases). This CDR3 region has 17 residues. V was cut by 5 bases and J by 0 bases, with 17 bases left in between.

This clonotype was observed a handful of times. Here the CDR3 DNA reads TGTGCCAGTAGTATACGCGGACAGGGGGCGTCGGAGACCCAGTACTTC. Amino acids: CASSIRGQGASETQYF. The chain joins TRBV19 to TRBJ2-5, with 11 bases matching TRBD1. Germline CDR1 is LNHDA and CDR2 is SQIVND (reference sequence). The CDR3 length is 16 residues. The junction had 7 bases not matched to a gene; V was cut back by 2 bases and J by 5 bases.

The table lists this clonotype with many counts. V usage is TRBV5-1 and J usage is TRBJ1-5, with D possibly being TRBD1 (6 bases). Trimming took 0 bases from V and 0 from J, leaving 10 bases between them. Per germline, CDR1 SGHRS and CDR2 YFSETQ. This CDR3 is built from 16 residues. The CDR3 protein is CASSLGGAYSNQPQHF. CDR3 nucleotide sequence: TGCGCCAGCAGCTTGGGGGGGGCCTATAGCAATCAGCCCCAGCATTTT.

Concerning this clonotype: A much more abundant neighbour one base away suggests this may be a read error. DNA of the CDR3: TGCAGAGCTAGAGATCGCACAGGGTCGAACACTGAAGCTTTCTTT. This gives the protein CRARDRTGSNTEAFF. This chain joins TRBV20-1 and TRBJ1-1, with a tentative D call TRBD1 (6 bases). CDR1 is DFQATT, CDR2 SNEGSKA, per germline (reference sequence). The CDR3 has 15 amino acids.

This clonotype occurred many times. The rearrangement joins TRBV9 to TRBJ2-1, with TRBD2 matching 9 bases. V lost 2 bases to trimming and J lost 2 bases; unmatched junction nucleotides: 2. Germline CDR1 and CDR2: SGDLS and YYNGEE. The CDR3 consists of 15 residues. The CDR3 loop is CASSVGGGAYNEQFF. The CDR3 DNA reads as TGTGCCAGCAGCGTGGGCGGGGGGGCCTACAATGAGCAGTTCTTC.

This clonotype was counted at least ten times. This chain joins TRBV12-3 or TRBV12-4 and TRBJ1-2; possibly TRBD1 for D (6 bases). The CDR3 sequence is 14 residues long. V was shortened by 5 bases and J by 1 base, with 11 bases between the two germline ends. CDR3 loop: CASSPGRGNYGYTF. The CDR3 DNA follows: TGTGCCAGCAGTCCCGGCAGGGGTAACTATGGCTACACCTTC.

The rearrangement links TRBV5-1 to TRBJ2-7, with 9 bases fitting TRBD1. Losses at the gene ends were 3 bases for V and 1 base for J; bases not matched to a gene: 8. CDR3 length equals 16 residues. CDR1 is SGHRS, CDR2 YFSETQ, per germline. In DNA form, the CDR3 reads TGCGCCAGCAGCTCCCCCGGGACAGGGTATTCCTACGAGCAGTACTTC. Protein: CASSSPGTGYSYEQYF.

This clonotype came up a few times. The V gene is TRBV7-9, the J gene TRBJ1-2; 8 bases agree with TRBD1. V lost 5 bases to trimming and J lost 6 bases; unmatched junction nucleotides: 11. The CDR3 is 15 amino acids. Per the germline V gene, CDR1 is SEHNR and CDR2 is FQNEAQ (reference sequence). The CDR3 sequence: CASSPRQGLANGYTF. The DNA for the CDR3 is TGTGCCAGCAGCCCGCGACAGGGGTTAGCGAATGGCTACACCTTC.

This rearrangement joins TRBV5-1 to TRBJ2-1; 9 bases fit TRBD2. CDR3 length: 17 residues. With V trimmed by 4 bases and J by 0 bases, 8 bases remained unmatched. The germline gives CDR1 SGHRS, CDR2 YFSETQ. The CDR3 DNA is TGCGCCAGCAGCGGGGATCGGCGGGAGGGCTCCTACAATGAGCAGTTCTTC. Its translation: CASSGDRREGSYNEQFF.

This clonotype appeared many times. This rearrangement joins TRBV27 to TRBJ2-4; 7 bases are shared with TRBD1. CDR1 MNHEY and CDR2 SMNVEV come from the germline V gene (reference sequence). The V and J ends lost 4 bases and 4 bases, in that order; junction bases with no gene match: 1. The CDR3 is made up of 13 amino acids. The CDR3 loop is CASSWGQKNIQYF. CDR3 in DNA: TGTGCCAGCAGTTGGGGACAGAAAAACATTCAGTACTTC.

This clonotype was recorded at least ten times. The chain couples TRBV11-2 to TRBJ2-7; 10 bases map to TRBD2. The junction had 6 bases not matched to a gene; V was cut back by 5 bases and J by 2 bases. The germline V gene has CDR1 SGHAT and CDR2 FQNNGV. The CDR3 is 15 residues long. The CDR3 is CASSQSSGGTYEQYF. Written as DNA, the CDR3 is TGTGCCAGCAGCCAATCTAGCGGGGGAACCTACGAGCAGTACTTC.